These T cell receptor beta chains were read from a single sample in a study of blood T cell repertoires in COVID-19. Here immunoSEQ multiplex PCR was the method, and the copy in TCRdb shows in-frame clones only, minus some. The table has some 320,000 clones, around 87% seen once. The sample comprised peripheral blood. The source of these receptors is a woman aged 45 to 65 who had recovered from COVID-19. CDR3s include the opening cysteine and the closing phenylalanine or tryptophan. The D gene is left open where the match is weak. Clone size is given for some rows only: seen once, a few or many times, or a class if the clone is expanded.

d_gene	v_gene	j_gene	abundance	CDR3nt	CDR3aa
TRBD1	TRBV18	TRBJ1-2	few	TGTGCCAGCTCACCCCAGGGGGGAGCTAACTATGGCTACACCTTC	CASSPQGGANYGYTF
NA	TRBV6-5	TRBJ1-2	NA	TGTGCCAGCGGACAGAGCTATGGCTACACCTTC	CASGQSYGYTF
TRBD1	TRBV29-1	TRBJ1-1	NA	TGCAGCGTAGCAAAACAGGGGTGGGCTGAAGCTTTCTTT	CSVAKQGWAEAFF
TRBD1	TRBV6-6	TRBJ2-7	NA	TGTGCCAGCAGTTACGCCACCCCGGGACAGGGCTACGAGCAGTACTTC	CASSYATPGQGYEQYF
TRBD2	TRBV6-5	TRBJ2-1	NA	TGTGCCACCCAACTAGCGGCGTACAGGGATGAGCAGTTCTTC	CATQLAAYRDEQFF
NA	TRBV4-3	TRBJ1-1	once	TGCGCCAGCAGCCAAGCTAGCTTGAACACTGAAGCTTTCTTT	CASSQASLNTEAFF
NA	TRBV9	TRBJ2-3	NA	TGTGCCAGCAGGTCGCCCGGCGGGGAAACAGATACGCAGTATTTT	CASRSPGGETDTQYF
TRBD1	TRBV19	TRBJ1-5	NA	TGTGCCAGTAAACAGGGGTATTTCAATCAGCCCCAGCATTTT	CASKQGYFNQPQHF
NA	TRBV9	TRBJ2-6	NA	TGTGCCAGCAGCGTGACCGGGGCTGGGGCCAACGTCCTGACTTTC	CASSVTGAGANVLTF
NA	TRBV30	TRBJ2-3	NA	TGTGCCTGGAGGGGAGCGGGCAACACAGATACGCAGTATTTT	CAWRGAGNTDTQYF
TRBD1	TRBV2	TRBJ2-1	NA	TGTGCCAACAGGGGGCTCATCGATGAGCAGTTCTTC	CANRGLIDEQFF
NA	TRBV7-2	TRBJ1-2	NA	TGTGCCAGCAGTTCCCGACAGATCTATGGCTACACCTTC	CASSSRQIYGYTF
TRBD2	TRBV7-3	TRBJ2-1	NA	TGTGCCAGCAGCGACGGGACTAGCGGGCCTCAGCAGTTCTTC	CASSDGTSGPQQFF
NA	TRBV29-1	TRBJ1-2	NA	TGCAGCGTTGAAGCTAGTCCAGGGAAAAATGGCTACACCTTC	CSVEASPGKNGYTF
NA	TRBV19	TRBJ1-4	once	TGTGCCAGTAGCAACAGGCTTACCTTTAATGAAAAACTGTTTTTT	CASSNRLTFNEKLFF
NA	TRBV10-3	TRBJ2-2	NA	TGTGCCATCAGTGAGTCGCCAGGGTCCGGGGAGCTGTTTTTT	CAISESPGSGELFF
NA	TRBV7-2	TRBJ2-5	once	TGTGCCAGCAGCCTGAGGGAAGAGACCCAGTACTTC	CASSLREETQYF
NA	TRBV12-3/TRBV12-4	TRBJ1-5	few	TGTGCCAGCAGCCAGGGCAATCAGCCCCAGCATTTT	CASSQGNQPQHF
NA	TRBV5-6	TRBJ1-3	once	TGTGCCAGCAGCTCTATGACTCGATCAACCGGAAACACCATATATTTT	CASSSMTRSTGNTIYF
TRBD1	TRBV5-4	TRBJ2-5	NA	TGTGCCAGCAGCAGTGGACAGGGGTTGAAGACCCAGTACTTC	CASSSGQGLKTQYF
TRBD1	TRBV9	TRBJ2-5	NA	TGTGCCAGCAGCGTAGTGGCAGGGGGTGAGGGGAGAGAGACCCAGTACTTC	CASSVVAGGEGRETQYF
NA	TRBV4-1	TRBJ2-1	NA	TGCGCCAGCAGCCAAGATCGGGGGTTAGGGAACAATGAGCAGTTCTTC	CASSQDRGLGNNEQFF
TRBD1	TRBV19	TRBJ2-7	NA	TGTGCCAGTAGTGTAAAGTCTACAGGGGACGAGCAGTACTTC	CASSVKSTGDEQYF
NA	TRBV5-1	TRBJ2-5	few	TGCGCCAGCAGCTTGGACCCAGTGGAGACCCAGTACTTC	CASSLDPVETQYF
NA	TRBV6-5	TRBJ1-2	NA	TGTGCCAGCAGTCTGACAGGCAACTATGGCTACACCTTC	CASSLTGNYGYTF
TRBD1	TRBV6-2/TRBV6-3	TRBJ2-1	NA	TGTGCCAGCAGTAGGGACAGGGGTTACAATGAGCAGTTCTTC	CASSRDRGYNEQFF
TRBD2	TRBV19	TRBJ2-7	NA	TGTGCCAGTAGTGCCCGCTATAGCGGGAGAATTGTAAGCGAGCAGTACTTC	CASSARYSGRIVSEQYF
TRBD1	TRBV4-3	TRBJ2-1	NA	TGCGCCAGCAGGAACCTGGGACAGGGCGGGCAGTTCTTC	CASRNLGQGGQFF
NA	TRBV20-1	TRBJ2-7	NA	TGCAGTGCTAGCTTAGCCTACGAGCAGTACTTC	CSASLAYEQYF
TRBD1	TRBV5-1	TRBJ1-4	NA	TGCGCCAGCAGCTTGGGGGACAGAGTGGGAAAACTGTTTTTT	CASSLGDRVGKLFF
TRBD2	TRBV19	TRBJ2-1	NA	TGTGCCAGGGGACTAGCAGGCTCCTACAATGAGCAGTTCTTC	CARGLAGSYNEQFF
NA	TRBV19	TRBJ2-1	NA	TGTGCCAGTAGTCTACGGGACAAGAAGGGTGAGCAGTTCTTC	CASSLRDKKGEQFF
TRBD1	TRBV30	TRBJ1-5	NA	TGTGCCTGGAGACGACCCGACAGGGACGGGCAGCCCCAGCATTTT	CAWRRPDRDGQPQHF
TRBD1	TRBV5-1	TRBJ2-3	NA	TGCGCCAGCAGCGCAGAAACAGGGGACACAGATACGCAGTATTTT	CASSAETGDTDTQYF
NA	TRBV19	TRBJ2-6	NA	TGTGCCAGTAAGGGGCGCGCACTCTCTGGGGCCAACGTCCTGACTTTC	CASKGRALSGANVLTF
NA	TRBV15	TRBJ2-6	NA	TGTGCCACCAGCGCCGGATGGGCCTCTGGGGCCAACGTCCTGACTTTC	CATSAGWASGANVLTF
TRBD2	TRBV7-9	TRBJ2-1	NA	TGTGCCAGCAGCTTACGGGGGCGGGAGGTGGCCAATGAGCAGTTCTTC	CASSLRGREVANEQFF
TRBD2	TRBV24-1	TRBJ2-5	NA	TGTGCCACCAGTGATTCGAAAGCGGGGGATTGGGAGACCCAGTACTTC	CATSDSKAGDWETQYF
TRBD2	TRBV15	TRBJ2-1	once	TGTGCCACCAGCAGAGAGGAGGGAGCGGGAGTCTCCTACAATGAGCAGTTCTTC	CATSREEGAGVSYNEQFF
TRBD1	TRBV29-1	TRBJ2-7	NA	TGCAGCGTTGGCTTCGGGACAGGGGTCTACGAGCAGTACTTC	CSVGFGTGVYEQYF
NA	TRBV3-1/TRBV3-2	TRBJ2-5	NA	TGTGCCAGCAGCCAAGATTCCGCGGGTTCGGAGACCCAGTACTTC	CASSQDSAGSETQYF
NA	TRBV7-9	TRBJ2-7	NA	TGTGCCAGCAGCTTAGAGGCAAGCGGGCAGTACTTC	CASSLEASGQYF
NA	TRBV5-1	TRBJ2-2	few	TGCGCCAGCAGCCTGTTCCCCGGGGAGCTGTTTTTT	CASSLFPGELFF
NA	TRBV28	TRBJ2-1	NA	TGTGCCAGCAGTGAAGCCGATACGGCCTACAATGAGCAGTTCTTC	CASSEADTAYNEQFF
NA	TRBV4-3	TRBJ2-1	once	TGCGCCAGCAGCCAAGAAAGCCCGGATAGCAGCTCCTACAATGAGCAGTTCTTC	CASSQESPDSSSYNEQFF
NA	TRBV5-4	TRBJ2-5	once	TGTGCCAGCAGCTGGGCGGGGGGACAGATTCAAGAGACCCAGTACTTC	CASSWAGGQIQETQYF
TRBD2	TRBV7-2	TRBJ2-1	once	TGTGCCAGCAGCCCACACTCAACCCAAATAGCGGGAGTTGATCAGTTCTTC	CASSPHSTQIAGVDQFF
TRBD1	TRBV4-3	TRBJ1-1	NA	TGCGCCAGCAGCCAAGTCCCGGACAGGGACACTGAAGCTTTCTTT	CASSQVPDRDTEAFF
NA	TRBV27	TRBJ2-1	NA	TGTGCCAGCAGTCCCGGGTATGAAGCCTACAATGAGCAGTTCTTC	CASSPGYEAYNEQFF
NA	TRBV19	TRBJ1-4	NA	TGTGCCAGTAGCGAGGGTTCTACTGCTAATGAAAAACTGTTTTTT	CASSEGSTANEKLFF
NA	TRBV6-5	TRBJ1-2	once	TGTGCCAGCAGTTACGTCGCAGAAATTAACTATGGCTACACCTTC	CASSYVAEINYGYTF
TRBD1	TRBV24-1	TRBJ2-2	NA	TGTGCCACCAGTGATTTGCTTGGGACAGGGACGTCCGGGGAGCTGTTTTTT	CATSDLLGTGTSGELFF
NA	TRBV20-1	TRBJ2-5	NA	TGCAGTGCCGAGTTCCAAGAGACCCAGTACTTC	CSAEFQETQYF
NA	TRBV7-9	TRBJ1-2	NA	TGTGCCAGCAGCTTAGACAGGGCCCCGGGTCTTTATGGCTACACCTTC	CASSLDRAPGLYGYTF